The entry below gives a single T cell receptor (beta chain) sequence along with its context. Its antigen is not yet known. Its ends do not fully match the called genes, so a read error is possible. The data derive from a study of beta chain features in type 1 diabetes (dated by TCRdb to 2017 to 2018). Some background on the complete study: Patients and healthy donors did not differ in mean age, gender distribution, total cell number or subset yield. The study compared TCRB repertoires of sorted circulating CD4+ T cell subsets between recently diagnosed type 1 diabetes patients and matched healthy donors. Naive and central memory subsets were obtained from all 30 or so donors, but regulatory and stem cell-like memory subsets were isolated from only 8 patients and about eight healthy donors. A total of just under 110,000,000 sorted cells were examined across all samples, and RNA yield correlated strongly with the number of cells per subset. The full study reports these points: Naive, central memory and regulatory TCRB repertoires appeared to be more similar among patients than among healthy donors. Only small numbers of individuals were included in the HLA sub-analyses, which left unresolved whether HLA type had any influence on TCRB rearrangement. Because cDNA was sequenced instead of genomic DNA, activated cells with high expression could be over-represented, although the groups did not differ in activation or CD3 levels. Patients with type 1 diabetes made fewer insertions and deleted more nucleotides at VDJ recombination sites, implying thymic rearrangement abnormalities. Shorter templates might be favored by PCR, yet because patient and control samples were amplified and corrected together, any such skew would affect both groups equally. Type 1 diabetes patients showed a moderate but significant shortening of TCRB CDR3 length in all four CD4+ subsets.

The entire isolated RNA was reverse transcribed using the High Capacity cDNA Reverse Transcription Kit, and thus expressed TCRB transcripts were sequenced. Deep immunoSEQ sequencing was applied to naive, central memory and regulatory T cell samples, giving an average of about 3.57 million total reads per sample. Sorted cells were lysed in RLT buffer and RNA was extracted with DNase-treated RNeasy Micro or Mini kits, depending on cell number. To prevent cross-contamination, each cell subset was processed individually, whereas patient and healthy donor samples were processed jointly. The immunoSEQ multiplex PCR was used to amplify TCRB sequences from cDNA, generating 87-bp fragments that spanned the CDR3 region. Amplicons were sequenced on the Illumina HiSeq platform. As for the original processing: Synthetic template baselines were used to correct PCR bias computationally, reads within Hamming distance 2 were collapsed together, and singletons that could not be merged were discarded. By aligning reads against IMGT, V, D and J genes, CDR3 length, and insertions or deletions at six rearrangement sites were assigned. Within each subset, clonotype counts were normalized to sorted cell number, after which true diversity and Gini coefficients were computed with the tcR R package. Repertoire sharing was quantified using the overlap coefficient calculated on TCRB nucleotide sequences. TCRdb's version of the immuneACCESS table is confined to in-frame rearrangements and falls short of the full clone set. An unresolved V gene accounts for under half of the shortfall where checked; the remainder is of unknown origin. The V and J calls and the clone size are those of that table, but D and trimming were determined from the DNA. This sample is represented by some 150,000 clones; approximately 52% of them were singletons. The ten largest make up approximately 0.4% of the sample.

Per the germline V gene, MNHNS is the CDR1 and SASEGT is the CDR2. The CDR3 covers 14 residues, taking in both the cysteine and the phenylalanine. Of the read, only the CDR3 DNA is kept; its 42 bases are in frame from base 1. Each donor gave one peripheral blood draw, around 100 mL on average, collected into heparinised tubes. A BD FACSAria II was used to sort naive, central memory, regulatory and stem cell-like memory CD4+ T cells with a panel that included CD45RO, CCR7, CD25, CD127, CD95 and CD27. Purity was above 95% for every sorted population. Right away, PBMCs were isolated by Lymphoprep density gradient centrifugation and were stained directly, with no culture step. So that batch effects would be minimized, each experiment stained and sorted samples in pairs, pairing one healthy donor with one patient.

This receptor was identified in a man between 18 and 29 years old in good health. Sequenced sample: Tregs from blood. The cell subset or site tag for this specimen amounts to: regulatory CD4+ T cells. This sequence uses TRBV6-1 and TRBJ1-2, with TRBD1 tentatively as D gene (5 bases match). The CDR3 in this case is CASSGGSPGTIRIF. The bases are TGTGCCAGCAGTGGGGGGAGTCCCGGGACTATCAGGATCTTC.